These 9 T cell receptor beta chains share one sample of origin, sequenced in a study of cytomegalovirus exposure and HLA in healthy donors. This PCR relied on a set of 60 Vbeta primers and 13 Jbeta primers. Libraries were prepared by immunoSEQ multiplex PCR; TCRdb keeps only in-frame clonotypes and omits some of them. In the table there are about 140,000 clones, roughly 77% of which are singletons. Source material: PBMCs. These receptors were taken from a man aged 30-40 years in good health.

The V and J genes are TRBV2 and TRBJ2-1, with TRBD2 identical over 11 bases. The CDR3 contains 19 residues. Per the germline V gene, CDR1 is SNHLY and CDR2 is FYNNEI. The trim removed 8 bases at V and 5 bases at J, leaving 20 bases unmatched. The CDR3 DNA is TGTGCCAGCCCGAGCCAGGGGGCAAGTGGACTAGCGGGCAACAATGAGCAGTTCTTC. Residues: CASPSQGASGLAGNNEQFF.

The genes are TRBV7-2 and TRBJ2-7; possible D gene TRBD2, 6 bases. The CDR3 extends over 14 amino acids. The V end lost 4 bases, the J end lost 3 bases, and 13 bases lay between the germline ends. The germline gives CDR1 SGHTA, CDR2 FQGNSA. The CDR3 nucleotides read TGTGCCAGCAGCTACCTCCCGGGGGACTACGAGCAGTACTTC. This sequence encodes CASSYLPGDYEQYF.

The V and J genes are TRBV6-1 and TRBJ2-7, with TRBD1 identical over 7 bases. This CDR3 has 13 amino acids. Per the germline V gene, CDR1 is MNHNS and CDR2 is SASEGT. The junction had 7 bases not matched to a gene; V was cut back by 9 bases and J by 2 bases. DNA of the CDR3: TGTGCCAGTAAAGTGACAGGGCCCTACGAGCAGTACTTC. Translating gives CASKVTGPYEQYF.

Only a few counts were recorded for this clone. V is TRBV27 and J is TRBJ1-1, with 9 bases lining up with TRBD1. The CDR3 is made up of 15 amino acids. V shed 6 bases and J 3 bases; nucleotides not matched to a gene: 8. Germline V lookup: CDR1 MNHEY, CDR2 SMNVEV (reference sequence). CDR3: CASRNTGGQDTEAFF. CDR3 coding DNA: TGTGCCAGCAGGAATACAGGGGGCCAGGACACTGAAGCTTTCTTT.

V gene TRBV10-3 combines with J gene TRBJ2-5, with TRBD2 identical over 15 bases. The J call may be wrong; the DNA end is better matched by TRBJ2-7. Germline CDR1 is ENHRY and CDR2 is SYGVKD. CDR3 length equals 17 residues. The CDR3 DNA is TGTGCCATCACCTCCGCCGGGACTAGCGGGGGGTACTACGAGCAGTACTTC. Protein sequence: CAITSAGTSGGYYEQYF.

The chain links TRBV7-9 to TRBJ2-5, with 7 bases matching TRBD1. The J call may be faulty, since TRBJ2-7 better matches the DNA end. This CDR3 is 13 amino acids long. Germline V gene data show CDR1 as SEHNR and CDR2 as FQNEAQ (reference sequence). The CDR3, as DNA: TGTGCCAGCAGCAAAGGGGACAGCTACGAGCAGTACTTC. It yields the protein CASSKGDSYEQYF.

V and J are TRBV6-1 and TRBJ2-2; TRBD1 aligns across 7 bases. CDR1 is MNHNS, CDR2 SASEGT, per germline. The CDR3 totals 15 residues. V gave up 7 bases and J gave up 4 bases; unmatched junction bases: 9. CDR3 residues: CASKKETGRTGELFF. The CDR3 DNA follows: TGTGCCAGCAAAAAAGAGACAGGGCGCACCGGGGAGCTGTTTTTT.

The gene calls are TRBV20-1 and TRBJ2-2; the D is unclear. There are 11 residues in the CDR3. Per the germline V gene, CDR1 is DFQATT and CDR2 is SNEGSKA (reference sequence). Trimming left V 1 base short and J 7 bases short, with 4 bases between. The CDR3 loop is CSARGLGELFF. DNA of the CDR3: TGCAGTGCTAGAGGTCTCGGGGAGCTGTTTTTT.

In DNA form, the CDR3 reads TGTGCCAGTAGTATACGCCCGGGCGGGGAGCAGTTCTTC. Translating it yields CASSIRPGGEQFF. The J gene is TRBJ2-1, the V gene TRBV19, with D possibly being TRBD2 (5 bases). V was cut by 2 bases and J by 10 bases, with 12 bases left in between. CDR3 length: 13 residues. CDR1 is LNHDA and CDR2 is SQIVND in the germline V gene (reference sequence).